The clone carrying this TCR beta chain has a count of ten or more. Generation of bulk TCR libraries relied on previously described methods and listed TCR primers. Via MiXCR, TCRdb re-called the PCR reads, giving one row per CDR3 protein. The data show approximately 630,000 distinct CDR3 sequences, with 25% seen just once and around 0.78% held by the top ten. This specimen belongs to a study of molecular identifiers for immune sequencing clone quantification. Naive CD8 T cells underwent sorting with the CD8+CD4-CCR7+CD45RA+ definition. This CDR3 spans 17 amino acids. Trimming removed 6 bases from V and 3 bases from J; junction bases left unmatched: 15.

This clonotype originated in a human donor in good health. Some libraries in this study had Jurkat cell RNA spiked in. Sample: naive CD8+ T cells from blood, with Jurkat cell RNA spiked in. Subset indicated: FACS-sorted CD8+CD4-CCR7+CD45RA+ naive T cells. The rearrangement uses TRBV12-3 or TRBV12-4 and TRBJ2-3; 7 bases map to TRBD2. The CDR3 DNA reads TGTGCCAGCAGCCACGCCTCTAAGGGCGGGAGAACAGATACGCAGTATTTT. Amino acids: CASSHASKGGRTDTQYF.